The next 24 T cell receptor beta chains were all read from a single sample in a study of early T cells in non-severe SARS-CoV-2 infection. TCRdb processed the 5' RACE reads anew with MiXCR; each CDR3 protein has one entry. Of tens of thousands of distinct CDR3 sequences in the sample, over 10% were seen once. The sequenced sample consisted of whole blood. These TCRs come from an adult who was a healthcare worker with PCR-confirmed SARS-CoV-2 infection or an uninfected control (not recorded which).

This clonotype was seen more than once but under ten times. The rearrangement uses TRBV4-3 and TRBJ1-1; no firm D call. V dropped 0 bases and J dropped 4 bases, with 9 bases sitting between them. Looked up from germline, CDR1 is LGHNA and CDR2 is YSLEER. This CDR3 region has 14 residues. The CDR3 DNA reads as TGCGCCAGCAGCCAAGAGGAGGCTGCCACTGAAGCTTTCTTT. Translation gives CASSQEEAATEAFF.

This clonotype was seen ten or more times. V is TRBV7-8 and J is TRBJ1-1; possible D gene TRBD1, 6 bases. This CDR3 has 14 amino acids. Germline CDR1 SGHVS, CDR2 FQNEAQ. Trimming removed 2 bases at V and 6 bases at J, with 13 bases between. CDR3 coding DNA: TGTGCCAGCAGCTTAAGGGAGGGGGTCGCTGAAGCTTTCTTT. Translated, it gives CASSLREGVAEAFF.

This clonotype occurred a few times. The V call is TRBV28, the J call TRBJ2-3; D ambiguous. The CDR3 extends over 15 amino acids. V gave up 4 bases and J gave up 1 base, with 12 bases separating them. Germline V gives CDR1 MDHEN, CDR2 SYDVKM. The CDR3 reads CASSWSVEGTDTQYF. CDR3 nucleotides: TGTGCCAGCAGTTGGTCCGTCGAGGGCACAGATACGCAGTATTTT.

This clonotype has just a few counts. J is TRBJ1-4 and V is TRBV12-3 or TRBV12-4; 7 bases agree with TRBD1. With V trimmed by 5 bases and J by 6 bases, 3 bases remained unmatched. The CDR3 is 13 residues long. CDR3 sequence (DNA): TGTGCCAGCAGTCTCGGGACAGATGAAAAACTGTTTTTT. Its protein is CASSLGTDEKLFF.

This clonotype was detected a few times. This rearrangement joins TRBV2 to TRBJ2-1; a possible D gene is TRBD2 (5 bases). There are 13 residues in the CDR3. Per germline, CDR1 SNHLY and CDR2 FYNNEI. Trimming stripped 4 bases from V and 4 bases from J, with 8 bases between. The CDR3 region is CASSAREYNEQFF. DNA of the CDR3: TGTGCCAGCAGTGCCCGGGAATACAATGAGCAGTTCTTC.

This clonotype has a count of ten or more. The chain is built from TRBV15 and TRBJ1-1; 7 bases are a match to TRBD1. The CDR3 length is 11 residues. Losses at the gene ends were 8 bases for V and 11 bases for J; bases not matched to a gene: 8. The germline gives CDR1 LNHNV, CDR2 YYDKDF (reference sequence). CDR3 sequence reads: CATQQGFEAFF. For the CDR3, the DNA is TGTGCCACCCAACAGGGGTTCGAGGCTTTCTTT. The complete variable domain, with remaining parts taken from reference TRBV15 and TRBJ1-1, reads DAMVIQNPRYQVTQFGKPVTLSCSQTLNHNVMYWYQQKSSQAPKLLFHYYDKDFNNEADTPDNFQSRRPNTSFCFLDIRSPGLGDTAMYLCATQQGFEAFFGQGTRLTVV.

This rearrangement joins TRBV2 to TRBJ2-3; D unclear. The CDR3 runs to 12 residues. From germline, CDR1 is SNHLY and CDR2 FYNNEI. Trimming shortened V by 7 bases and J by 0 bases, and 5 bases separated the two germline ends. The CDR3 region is CASTPSTDTQYF. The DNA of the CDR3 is TGTGCCAGCACCCCTAGCACAGATACGCAGTATTTT.

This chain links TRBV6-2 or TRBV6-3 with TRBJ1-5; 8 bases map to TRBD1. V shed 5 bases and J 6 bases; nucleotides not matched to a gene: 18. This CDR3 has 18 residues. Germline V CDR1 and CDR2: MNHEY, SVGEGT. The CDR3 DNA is TGTGCCAGCAGTCGATCCCGGAGGCAGGGGGCCGGCACTCAGCCCCAGCATTTT. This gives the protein CASSRSRRQGAGTQPQHF.

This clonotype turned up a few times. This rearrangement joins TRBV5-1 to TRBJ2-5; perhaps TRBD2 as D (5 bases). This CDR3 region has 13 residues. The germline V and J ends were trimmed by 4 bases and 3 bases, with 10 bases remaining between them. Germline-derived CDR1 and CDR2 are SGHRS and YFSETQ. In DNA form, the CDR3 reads TGCGCCAGCAGCCGTAACGGGGAAGAGACCCAGTACTTC. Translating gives CASSRNGEETQYF.

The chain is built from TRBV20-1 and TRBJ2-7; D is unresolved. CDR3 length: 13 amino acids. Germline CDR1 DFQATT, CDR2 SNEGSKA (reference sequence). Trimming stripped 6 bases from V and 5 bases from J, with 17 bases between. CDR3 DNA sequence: TGCAGTGCCGAAGGTTGGGCTCTTGACGAGCAGTACTTC. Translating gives CSAEGWALDEQYF.

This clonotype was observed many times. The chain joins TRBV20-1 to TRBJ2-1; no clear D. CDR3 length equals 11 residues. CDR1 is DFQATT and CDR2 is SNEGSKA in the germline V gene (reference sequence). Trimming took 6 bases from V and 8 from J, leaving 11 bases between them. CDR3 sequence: CSAHSHDEQFF. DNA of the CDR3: TGCAGTGCCCACAGTCACGATGAGCAGTTCTTC.

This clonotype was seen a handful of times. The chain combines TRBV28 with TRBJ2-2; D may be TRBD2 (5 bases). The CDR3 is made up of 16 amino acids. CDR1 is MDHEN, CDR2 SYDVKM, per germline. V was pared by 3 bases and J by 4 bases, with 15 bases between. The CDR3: CASSFLLRGSTGELFF. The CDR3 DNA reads TGTGCCAGCAGTTTCTTGCTCCGAGGGAGCACCGGGGAGCTGTTTTTT.

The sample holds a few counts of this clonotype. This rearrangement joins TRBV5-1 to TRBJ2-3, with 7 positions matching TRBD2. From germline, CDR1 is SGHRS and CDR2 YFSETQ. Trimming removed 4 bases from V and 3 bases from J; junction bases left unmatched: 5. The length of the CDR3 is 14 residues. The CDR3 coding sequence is TGCGCCAGCAGCCCGGGAGGTTCTACAGATACGCAGTATTTT. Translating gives CASSPGGSTDTQYF.

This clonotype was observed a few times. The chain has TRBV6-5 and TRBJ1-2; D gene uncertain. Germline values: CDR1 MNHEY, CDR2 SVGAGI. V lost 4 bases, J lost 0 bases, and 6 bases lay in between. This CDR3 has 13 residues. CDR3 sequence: CASSFRTNYGYTF. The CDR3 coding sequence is TGTGCCAGCAGTTTTAGAACTAACTATGGCTACACCTTC.

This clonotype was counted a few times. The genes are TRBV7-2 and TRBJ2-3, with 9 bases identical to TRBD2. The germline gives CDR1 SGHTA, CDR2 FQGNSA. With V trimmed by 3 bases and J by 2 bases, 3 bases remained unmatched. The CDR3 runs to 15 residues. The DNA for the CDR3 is TGTGCCAGCAGCTTCGCTAGCGGGGTCACAGATACGCAGTATTTT. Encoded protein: CASSFASGVTDTQYF.

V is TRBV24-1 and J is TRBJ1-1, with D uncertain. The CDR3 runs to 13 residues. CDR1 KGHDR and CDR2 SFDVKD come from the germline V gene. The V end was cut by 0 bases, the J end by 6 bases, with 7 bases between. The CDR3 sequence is CATSDLWEAEAFF. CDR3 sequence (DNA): TGTGCCACCAGTGATTTGTGGGAGGCTGAAGCTTTCTTT.

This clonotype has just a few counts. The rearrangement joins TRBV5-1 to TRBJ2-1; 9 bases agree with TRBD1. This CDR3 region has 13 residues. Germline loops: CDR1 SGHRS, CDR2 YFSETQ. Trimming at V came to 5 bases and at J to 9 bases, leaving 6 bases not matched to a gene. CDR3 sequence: CASSTDRGSEQFF. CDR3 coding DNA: TGCGCCAGCAGTACGGACAGGGGAAGTGAGCAGTTCTTC.

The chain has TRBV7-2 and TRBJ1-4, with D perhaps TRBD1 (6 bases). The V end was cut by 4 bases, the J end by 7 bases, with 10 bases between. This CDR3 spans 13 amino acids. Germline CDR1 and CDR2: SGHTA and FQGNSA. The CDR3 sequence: CASSWTEFEKLFF. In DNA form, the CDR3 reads TGTGCCAGCAGCTGGACAGAGTTTGAAAAACTGTTTTTT.

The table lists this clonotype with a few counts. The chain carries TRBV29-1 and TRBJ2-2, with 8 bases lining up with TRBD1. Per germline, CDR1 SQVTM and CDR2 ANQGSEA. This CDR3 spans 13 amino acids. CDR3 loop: CSTTGEGTGELFF. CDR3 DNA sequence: TGCAGTACGACAGGGGAAGGCACCGGGGAGCTGTTTTTT.

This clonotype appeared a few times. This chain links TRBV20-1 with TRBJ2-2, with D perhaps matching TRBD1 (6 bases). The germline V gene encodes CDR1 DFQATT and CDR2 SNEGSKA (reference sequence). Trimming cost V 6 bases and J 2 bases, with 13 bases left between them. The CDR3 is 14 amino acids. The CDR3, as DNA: TGCAGTGCCAAGGGACACTTCAACACCGGGGAGCTGTTTTTT. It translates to CSAKGHFNTGELFF.

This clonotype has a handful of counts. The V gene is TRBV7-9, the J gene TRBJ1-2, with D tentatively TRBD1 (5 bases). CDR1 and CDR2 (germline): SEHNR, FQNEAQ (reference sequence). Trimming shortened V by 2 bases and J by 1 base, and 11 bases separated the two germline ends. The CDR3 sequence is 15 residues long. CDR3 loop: CASSLMGRDNYGYTF. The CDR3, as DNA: TGTGCCAGCAGCTTAATGGGACGAGATAACTATGGCTACACCTTC.

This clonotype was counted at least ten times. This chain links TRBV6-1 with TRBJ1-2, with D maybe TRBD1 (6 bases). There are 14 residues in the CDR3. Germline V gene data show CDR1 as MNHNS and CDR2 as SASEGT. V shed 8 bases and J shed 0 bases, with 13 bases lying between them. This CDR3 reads CASGTRGANYGYTF. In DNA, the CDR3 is TGTGCCAGCGGGACAAGGGGAGCTAACTATGGCTACACCTTC.

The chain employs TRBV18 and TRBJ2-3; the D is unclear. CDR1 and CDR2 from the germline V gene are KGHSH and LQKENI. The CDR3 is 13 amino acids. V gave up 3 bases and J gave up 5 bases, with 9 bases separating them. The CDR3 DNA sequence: TGTGCCAGCTCACCCCTAGGGCAAGATACGCAGTATTTT. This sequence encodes CASSPLGQDTQYF.

CDR3 sequence: CASSVAGYGYTF. CDR3 nucleotide sequence: TGTGCCAGCAGCGTAGCTGGCTATGGCTACACCTTC. This sequence joins TRBV9 and TRBJ1-2; unclear D gene. This CDR3 contains 12 residues. Germline CDR1 reads SGDLS; CDR2 reads YYNGEE. Trimming removed 0 bases from V and 4 bases from J, with 4 bases in between. Based on the CDR3 plus reference TRBV9 and TRBJ1-2, the full variable domain is DSGVTQTPKHLITATGQRVTLRCSPRSGDLSVYWYQQSLDQGLQFLIQYYNGEERAKGNILERFSAQQFPDLHSELNLSSLELGDSALYFCASSVAGYGYTFGSGTRLTVV.